This T cell receptor beta chain was sequenced in a study of CD8+CD57+ T cells in acquired aplastic anemia. TCR beta VDJ and CDR3 profiling used genomic DNA as template. Using its own MiXCR run on the reads, TCRdb lists one record per CDR3 protein. The sample lists a few hundred thousand distinct CDR3 sequences, around 82% occurring once. Trimming stripped 4 bases from V and 9 bases from J, with 13 bases between. This CDR3 region has 13 residues. Germline V lookup: CDR1 MNHEY, CDR2 SVGEGT. Sequencing was done on patients that had shown CD8+CD57+ cell expansion by flow cytometry. The patients all had a severe acquired aplastic anemia diagnosis. This clonotype was observed at least ten times.

The chain links TRBV6-2 or TRBV6-3 to TRBJ2-1, with D perhaps matching TRBD1 (6 bases). The sample was sorted CD4+, CD8+, or CD8+CD57+ T cells (not recorded which) from PBMCs. The origin of this receptor is a human donor with aplastic anemia. The CDR3: CASSSTGSPEQFF. In DNA form, the CDR3 reads TGTGCCAGCAGTTCCACAGGGTCCCCTGAGCAGTTCTTC.